Detailed here is one TCR beta chain. The CDR3 sequence is 12 residues long. The J segment lost 4 bases and the V segment lost 7 bases, leaving 3 bases of the junction unmatched. Germline CDR1 reads SQVTM; CDR2 reads ANQGSEA. The entry originates in a study of blood T cell repertoires in COVID-19. Overall study: PBMCs, B-cell-depleted T cells, or T cells provided the cDNA or gDNA that made up the material.

Under the authors' procedure: Researchers report that nucleated cell counts were estimated from reference gene primer amplification. TCRdb's table, derived via immunoSEQ multiplex PCR, lists solely in-frame clones and lacks some. V, J and clone size are taken as reported in that table, and D and trimming were inferred from the DNA itself. The profile shows tens of thousands of clones, about 86% of them singletons. This receptor was obtained from a man older than 75 with COVID-19, enrolled during active disease. The chain is built from TRBV29-1 and TRBJ2-1, with 8 positions matching TRBD1. Source material: peripheral blood. CDR3 protein: CSAGTGYNEQFF. The CDR3 DNA reads as TGCAGCGCCGGGACAGGATACAATGAGCAGTTCTTC.